These T cell receptor beta chains were read from a single sample in a study of T cell responses to AZD1222 COVID-19 vaccine. Some clones are missing from TCRdb's copy, which holds only in-frame ones; the method was immunoSEQ multiplex PCR. The sample consists of roughly 120,000 clones, roughly 90% of them appearing once. The source material was peripheral blood, sampled on day 0 of AZD1222 vaccination. The receptors derive from an adult in good health. CDR3s include the opening cysteine and the closing phenylalanine or tryptophan. The D gene is left open where the match is weak. Some rows have no size entry. The others give once, few or many, or a class for an expanded clone.

clone_size	d_call	v_call	j_call	cdr3_aa	cdr3_nt
-	-	TRBV5-1	TRBJ1-2	CASSLDGVDGYTF	TGCGCCAGCAGCTTGGACGGCGTCGATGGCTACACCTTC
-	-	TRBV19	TRBJ1-2	CASSIYEGIYGYTF	TGTGCCAGTAGTATTTATGAGGGAATCTATGGCTACACCTTC
-	TRBD1	TRBV29-1	TRBJ1-2	CSVEDQAGQGYGYTF	TGCAGCGTTGAAGACCAGGCCGGACAGGGCTATGGCTACACCTTC
-	TRBD2	TRBV9	TRBJ2-7	CASSVARGGGEQYF	TGTGCCAGCAGCGTCGCGCGTGGGGGGGGCGAGCAGTACTTC
-	-	TRBV2	TRBJ1-4	CASHVTVDEKLFF	TGTGCCAGCCACGTGACAGTGGATGAAAAACTGTTTTTT
few	TRBD2	TRBV7-8	TRBJ2-7	CASSLVSGGAGEQYF	TGTGCCAGCAGCTTAGTTAGCGGGGGGGCGGGCGAGCAGTACTTC
-	TRBD2	TRBV5-1	TRBJ2-5	CASSLRPSGGVNQETQYF	TGCGCCAGCAGCTTGAGGCCTAGCGGGGGGGTTAACCAAGAGACCCAGTACTTC
-	-	TRBV7-2	TRBJ1-3	CASSLALPSGNTIYF	TGTGCCAGCAGCTTAGCGCTACCCTCTGGAAACACCATATATTTT
-	TRBD1	TRBV7-3	TRBJ2-7	CASSSGTGGLSSYEQYF	TGTGCCAGCAGCTCCGGGACAGGGGGACTTTCTTCCTACGAGCAGTACTTC
-	TRBD2	TRBV4-2	TRBJ2-3	CASSSHIAGVEGTQYF	TGTGCCAGCAGCTCCCATATAGCGGGGGTCGAGGGGACGCAGTATTTT
-	TRBD2	TRBV30	TRBJ2-1	CAWTTKPGLAGVWEQFF	TGTGCCTGGACCACCAAACCGGGACTAGCGGGAGTCTGGGAGCAGTTCTTC
once	-	TRBV4-1	TRBJ2-7	CASSQESLQRYEQYF	TGCGCCAGCAGCCAAGAGTCCCTTCAACGCTACGAGCAGTACTTC
-	-	TRBV9	TRBJ1-2	CASSVDGRGSYGYTF	TGTGCCAGCAGCGTAGATGGCAGGGGTAGCTATGGCTACACCTTC
-	TRBD1	TRBV6-2/TRBV6-3	TRBJ1-1	CASSYRQGGTEAFF	TGTGCCAGCAGTTACCGACAGGGGGGCACTGAAGCTTTCTTT
-	-	TRBV7-2	TRBJ1-6	CASSLQAQNSPLHF	TGTGCCAGCAGCTTACAGGCACAAAATTCACCCCTCCACTTT
-	-	TRBV29-1	TRBJ1-1	CSVEDGARGAFF	TGCAGCGTTGAAGATGGGGCAAGGGGAGCTTTCTTT
once	-	TRBV24-1	TRBJ2-6	CATSDGGFGAPGANVLTF	TGTGCCACCAGTGATGGCGGGTTTGGGGCCCCCGGGGCCAACGTCCTGACTTTC
-	-	TRBV3-1/TRBV3-2	TRBJ1-4	CASSPPSGVEKLFF	TGTGCCAGCAGCCCTCCCTCGGGGGTGGAAAAACTGTTTTTT
-	-	TRBV7-3	TRBJ2-3	CASSLTAGAPTDTQYF	TGTGCCAGCAGCTTAACCGCGGGGGCCCCCACAGATACGCAGTATTTT
-	TRBD2	TRBV6-5	TRBJ2-1	CASSIGLAEYNEQFF	TGTGCCAGCAGTATAGGACTAGCGGAGTACAATGAGCAGTTCTTC
once	-	TRBV7-9	TRBJ2-3	CASFTERSTDTQYF	TGTGCCAGCTTCACCGAGCGGTCTACAGATACGCAGTATTTT
-	-	TRBV11-3	TRBJ2-1	CASSFSRRSRTLYNEQFF	TGTGCCAGCAGCTTCAGTCGGCGCAGCAGAACCCTATACAATGAGCAGTTCTTC
-	TRBD1	TRBV2	TRBJ2-7	CASRAHRDRSYEQYF	TGTGCCAGCAGAGCCCACCGGGACAGGTCCTACGAGCAGTACTTC
-	TRBD1	TRBV14	TRBJ2-7	CASSPHQTGEQYF	TGTGCCAGCAGCCCCCATCAGACAGGGGAGCAGTACTTC
-	-	TRBV28	TRBJ1-4	CASSLGPPSFYEKLFF	TGTGCCAGCAGTTTAGGGCCTCCCTCCTTTTATGAAAAACTGTTTTTT
-	TRBD1	TRBV7-2	TRBJ1-5	CASSPRTGFSNQPQHF	TGTGCCAGCAGCCCACGGACAGGGTTTAGCAATCAGCCCCAGCATTTT
-	-	TRBV3-1/TRBV3-2	TRBJ2-7	CASSQDLMDRLYEQYF	TGTGCCAGCAGCCAAGATCTTATGGACAGACTCTACGAGCAGTACTTC
-	-	TRBV27	TRBJ1-1	CASSPRGVLGHTEAFF	TGTGCCAGCAGCCCCCGGGGGGTACTTGGGCACACTGAAGCTTTCTTT
-	-	TRBV7-9	TRBJ2-1	CASSRPTWDVDNEQFF	TGTGCCAGCAGCCGACCCACATGGGACGTCGACAATGAGCAGTTCTTC
-	-	TRBV25-1	TRBJ1-6	CASRSSGAGNSPLHF	TGTGCCAGCAGGAGCTCGGGGGCAGGGAATTCACCCCTCCACTTT
once	-	TRBV5-1	TRBJ1-1	CASSAEGRIGTEAFF	TGCGCCAGCAGCGCAGAGGGGCGGATCGGCACTGAAGCTTTCTTT
-	-	TRBV3-1/TRBV3-2	TRBJ1-1	CASSQVPTEAFF	TGTGCCAGCAGCCAGGTTCCCACAGAGGCTTTCTTT
-	-	TRBV7-3	TRBJ2-7	CASSPDSGREQYF	TGTGCCAGCAGCCCCGACAGCGGACGCGAGCAGTACTTC
-	-	TRBV18	TRBJ1-5	CASSPNSNQPQHF	TGTGCCAGCTCACCCAATAGCAATCAGCCCCAGCATTTT
-	TRBD1	TRBV6-1	TRBJ1-2	CASSEALQGAGYGYTF	TGTGCCAGCAGTGAAGCGCTTCAGGGGGCGGGCTATGGCTACACCTTC
-	-	TRBV5-1	TRBJ1-6	CASSLGDSGYNSPLHF	TGCGCCAGCAGCTTGGGAGACAGTGGCTATAATTCACCCCTCCACTTT
-	-	TRBV7-3	TRBJ2-3	CASSRGAAEYTQYF	TGTGCCAGCAGCCGGGGGGCCGCTGAGTATACGCAGTATTTT
-	-	TRBV28	TRBJ2-2	CASSARWRVDTGELFF	TGTGCCAGCAGCGCAAGATGGAGGGTAGACACCGGGGAGCTGTTTTTT
-	-	TRBV9	TRBJ2-3	CASSPQPKSTDTQYF	TGTGCCAGCAGCCCCCAGCCGAAGAGCACAGATACGCAGTATTTT
-	-	TRBV5-1	TRBJ1-2	CASRGGSTADRGYTF	TGCGCCAGCAGGGGGGGCAGCACGGCCGATCGGGGCTACACCTTC
-	-	TRBV3-1/TRBV3-2	TRBJ2-7	CASSQVGGLEQYF	TGTGCCAGCAGCCAAGTGGGGGGGCTCGAGCAGTACTTC
-	TRBD2	TRBV2	TRBJ2-7	CASTGTSGIYEQYF	TGTGCCAGCACCGGGACTAGCGGGATCTACGAGCAGTACTTC
-	-	TRBV7-9	TRBJ1-2	CASSLAEVSGYTF	TGTGCCAGCAGCTTAGCTGAGGTCTCTGGCTACACCTTC
-	-	TRBV11-3	TRBJ1-2	CASSLESGSEGYTF	TGTGCCAGCAGCTTAGAGTCAGGATCGGAAGGCTACACCTTC
once	-	TRBV5-1	TRBJ1-4	CASSSGYNEKLFF	TGCGCCAGCAGCTCCGGGTATAATGAAAAACTGTTTTTT
-	TRBD1	TRBV2	TRBJ1-2	CASRNAGTGSNYGYTF	TGTGCCAGCAGAAATGCCGGGACAGGGTCTAACTATGGCTACACCTTC
-	-	TRBV7-9	TRBJ2-2	CASSTRDLAPGELFF	TGTGCCAGCAGCACCCGGGACCTAGCCCCCGGGGAGCTGTTTTTT
-	-	TRBV29-1	TRBJ1-4	CSATGLNEKLFF	TGCAGCGCCACAGGGCTTAATGAAAAACTGTTTTTT
once	-	TRBV5-1	TRBJ2-2	CASSLDGPSNTGELFF	TGCGCCAGCAGCCTGGATGGACCCTCTAACACCGGGGAGCTGTTTTTT
-	-	TRBV7-9	TRBJ2-1	CASSSFGEQFF	TGTGCCAGCAGCTCCTTCGGTGAGCAGTTCTTC
-	TRBD1	TRBV6-5	TRBJ1-2	CASSYSRTGVGGYTF	TGTGCCAGCAGTTACTCCAGGACAGGGGTAGGCGGCTACACCTTC
-	-	TRBV7-9	TRBJ2-5	CASSLVGEETQYF	TGTGCCAGCAGCTTAGTAGGGGAAGAGACCCAGTACTTC
-	TRBD1	TRBV18	TRBJ1-4	CASSSGTGSEKLFF	TGTGCCAGCTCCTCCGGGACAGGGAGTGAAAAACTGTTTTTT
-	TRBD1	TRBV19	TRBJ2-7	CARSGQGCDEQYF	TGTGCCAGATCGGGACAGGGGTGCGACGAGCAGTACTTC
-	-	TRBV12-3/TRBV12-4	TRBJ1-2	CASSLWGDNGYTF	TGTGCCAGCAGTTTATGGGGAGACAATGGCTACACCTTC
once	TRBD1	TRBV5-1	TRBJ2-1	CASSLEGGRGNEQFF	TGCGCCAGCAGCTTGGAGGGTGGCAGGGGGAATGAGCAGTTCTTC
-	-	TRBV7-3	TRBJ2-2	CASSLGETGELFF	TGTGCCAGCAGCTTAGGGGAAACCGGGGAGCTGTTTTTT